This entry describes one TCR beta chain. The antigen is unknown. From germline, CDR1 is SGHTA and CDR2 FQGNSA. This CDR3 spans 14 amino acids. The ends were cut back, 2 bases at V and 3 bases at J, with 8 bases in the middle. Vbeta (60) and Jbeta (13) primers were used in the PCR. TCRdb's table, derived via immunoSEQ multiplex PCR, lists solely in-frame clones and lacks some. The repertoire consists of under 200,000 clones, with about 81% occurring once and the leading ten covering roughly 1.6%. The sample is drawn from a study of cytomegalovirus exposure and HLA in healthy donors. Study details: Among the approximately 400 genotyped donors, approximately 82% were placed in the Caucasian-associated ancestry cluster. Study results and caveats: Indistinguishable V segments, including TRBV6-2 and TRBV6-3, were excluded. Immune exposure data for these donors was limited to CMV serostatus. Highest at DRB1 and lowest at HLA-C, TCR association rates differed among HLA loci in a later analysis.

The receptor was derived from a girl under 18 in good health and CMV-seropositive. Sequenced sample: PBMCs. V is TRBV7-2 and J is TRBJ1-5, with D hard to call. DNA for the CDR3: TGTGCCAGCAGCTTATGGGCAGACAATCAGCCCCAGCATTTT. Translation gives CASSLWADNQPQHF.